This entry is about one T cell receptor beta chain. Its antigen is currently unknown. The sample belongs to a study of type 1 regulatory T cells. Study-level information: This in vitro CD4 product, T-allo10, is enriched for Tr1 cells and alloantigen-specific.

TCRdb fed the reads into MiXCR, producing one record per CDR3 protein. The sample consists of about 69,000 distinct CDR3 sequences, less than 25% of them appearing once. General study results and limits: Type 1 regulatory T cells had a more restricted TCR repertoire than non-type 1 regulatory T cells.

V was cut by 5 bases and J by 2 bases, with 4 bases left in between. Per the germline V gene, CDR1 is SGHRS and CDR2 is YFSETQ. This CDR3 is 12 amino acids long. This rearrangement joins TRBV5-1 to TRBJ2-2; D gene uncertain. The clonotype was recovered from a human donor in good health. The material sequenced was cultured type 1 regulatory T (Tr1) cells, either the whole culture or a sorted fraction (not recorded which). The CDR3, as DNA: TGCGCCAGCAGTCCTAACACCGGGGAGCTGTTTTTT. It is translated as CASSPNTGELFF.